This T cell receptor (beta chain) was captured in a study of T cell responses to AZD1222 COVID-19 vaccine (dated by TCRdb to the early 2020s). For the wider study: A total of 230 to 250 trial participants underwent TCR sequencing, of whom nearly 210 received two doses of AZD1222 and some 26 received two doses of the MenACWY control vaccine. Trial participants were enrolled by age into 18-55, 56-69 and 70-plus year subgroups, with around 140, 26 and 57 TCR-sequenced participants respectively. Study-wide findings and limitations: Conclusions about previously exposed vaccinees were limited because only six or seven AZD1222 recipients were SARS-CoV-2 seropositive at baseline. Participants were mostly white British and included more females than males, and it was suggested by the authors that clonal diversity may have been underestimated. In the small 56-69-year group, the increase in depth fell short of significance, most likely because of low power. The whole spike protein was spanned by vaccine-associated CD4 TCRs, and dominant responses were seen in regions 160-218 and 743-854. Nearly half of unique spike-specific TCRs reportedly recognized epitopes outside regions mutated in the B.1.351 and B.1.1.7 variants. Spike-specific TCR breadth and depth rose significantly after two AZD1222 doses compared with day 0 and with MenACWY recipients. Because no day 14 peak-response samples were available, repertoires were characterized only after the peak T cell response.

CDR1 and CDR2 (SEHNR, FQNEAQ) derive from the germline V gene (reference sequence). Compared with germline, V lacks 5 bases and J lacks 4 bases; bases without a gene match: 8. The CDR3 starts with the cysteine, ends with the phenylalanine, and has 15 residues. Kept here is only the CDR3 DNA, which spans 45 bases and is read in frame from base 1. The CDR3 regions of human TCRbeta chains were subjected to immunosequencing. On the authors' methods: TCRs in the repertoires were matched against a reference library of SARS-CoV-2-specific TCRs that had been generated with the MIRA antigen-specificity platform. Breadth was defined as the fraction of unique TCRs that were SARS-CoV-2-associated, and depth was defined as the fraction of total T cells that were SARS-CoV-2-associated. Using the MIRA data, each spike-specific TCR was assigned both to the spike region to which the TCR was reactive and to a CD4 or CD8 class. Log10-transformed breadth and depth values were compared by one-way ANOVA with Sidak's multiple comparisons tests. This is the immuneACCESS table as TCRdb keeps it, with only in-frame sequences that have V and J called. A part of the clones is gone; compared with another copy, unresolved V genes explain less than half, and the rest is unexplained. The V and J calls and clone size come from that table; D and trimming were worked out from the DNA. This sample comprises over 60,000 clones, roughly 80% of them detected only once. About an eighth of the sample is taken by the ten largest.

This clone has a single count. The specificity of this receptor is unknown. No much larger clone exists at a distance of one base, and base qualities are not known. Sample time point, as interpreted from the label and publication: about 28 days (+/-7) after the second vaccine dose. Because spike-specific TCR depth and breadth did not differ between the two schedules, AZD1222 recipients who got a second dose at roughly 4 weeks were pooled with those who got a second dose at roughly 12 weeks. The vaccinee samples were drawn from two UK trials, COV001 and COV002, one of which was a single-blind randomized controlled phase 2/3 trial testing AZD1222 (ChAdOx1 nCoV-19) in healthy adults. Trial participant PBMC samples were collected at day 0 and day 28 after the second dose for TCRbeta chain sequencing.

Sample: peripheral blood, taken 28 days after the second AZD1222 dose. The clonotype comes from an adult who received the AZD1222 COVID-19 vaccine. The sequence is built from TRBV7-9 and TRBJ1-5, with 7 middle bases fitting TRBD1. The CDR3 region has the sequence CASSEGQLTNQPQHF. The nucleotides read TGTGCCAGCAGCGAGGGACAGCTTACTAATCAGCCCCAGCATTTT.